This is a list of T cell receptor beta chains from one sample in a study of blood T cell repertoires in COVID-19. Only in-frame clones appear in the TCRdb table, and some are missing; sequencing was by immunoSEQ multiplex PCR. Among about 210,000 clones listed, over 70% were seen once. The sample taken for sequencing was peripheral blood. The receptor source for this set is a woman aged 45 to 65 with acute or convalescent COVID-19. CDR3s include the opening cysteine and the closing phenylalanine or tryptophan. The D gene is left open where the match is weak. For some rows the clone size is stated as once, few or many, or as a class when expanded; others skip it.

CDR3nt	CDR3aa	j_gene	d_gene	v_gene	abundance
TGTGCCAGCAGCCGCCGATCTAGCGTACACAATGAGCAGTTCTTC	CASSRRSSVHNEQFF	TRBJ2-1	.	TRBV28	once
TGTGCTAGTGGCCTTACCCCGCAGGTCCCCCAAGAGACCCAGTACTTC	CASGLTPQVPQETQYF	TRBJ2-5	.	TRBV12-5	.
TGTGCCAGTAGTATAGTGTCGGGACAGACAGATACGCAGTATTTT	CASSIVSGQTDTQYF	TRBJ2-3	TRBD1	TRBV19	.
TGTGCCAGCAGTCCGGGACTAGCGATTTATGAGCAGTTCTTC	CASSPGLAIYEQFF	TRBJ2-1	TRBD2	TRBV2	.
TGCGCCAGCAGGAGTGCCATAACCTACGAGCAGTACTTC	CASRSAITYEQYF	TRBJ2-7	.	TRBV10-1	.
TGCGCCAGCAGCTTCACAGCTCACTCTGGGGCCAACGTCCTGACTTTC	CASSFTAHSGANVLTF	TRBJ2-6	.	TRBV5-1	once
TGTGCCAGCAGGTGGGGGCGTCGGGGCACCGGGGAGCTGTTTTTT	CASRWGRRGTGELFF	TRBJ2-2	.	TRBV6-5	.
TGCGCCAGCAGCTTGTTAGCGGGGGGAGAGGGCGAGCAGTTCTTC	CASSLLAGGEGEQFF	TRBJ2-1	TRBD2	TRBV5-1	.
TGTGCCAGCGGCCTAAAGGGGTGGAACACTGAAGCTTTCTTT	CASGLKGWNTEAFF	TRBJ1-1	.	TRBV2	.
TGTGCCAGCAGCTCCCTCGGTAGCGTAGGTTACGAAGCTTTCTTT	CASSSLGSVGYEAFF	TRBJ1-1	.	TRBV7-2	.
TGCGCCAGCAGCCACGGAGAGAGAGAGGTGAACACTGAAGCTTTCTTT	CASSHGEREVNTEAFF	TRBJ1-1	.	TRBV4-1	.
TGCGCCAGCAGCTTGGAGGGGCGGCGAACAGATACGCAGTATTTT	CASSLEGRRTDTQYF	TRBJ2-3	.	TRBV5-1	.
TGTGCCAGTAGTATCGGACAGTTCGGCTACACCTTC	CASSIGQFGYTF	TRBJ1-2	.	TRBV19	.
TGTGCCAGCAGTCTAGCGGGGAGCTACGAGCAGTACTTC	CASSLAGSYEQYF	TRBJ2-7	TRBD2	TRBV6-2/TRBV6-3	.
TGTGCCAGCACCTCCCCAGCCCACAGGGCCAGCACAGATACGCAGTATTTT	CASTSPAHRASTDTQYF	TRBJ2-3	.	TRBV28	.
TGTGCCAGCAGCTCATCTAGCGGACCGACAGATACGCAGTATTTT	CASSSSSGPTDTQYF	TRBJ2-3	TRBD2	TRBV9	.